Following are 10 T cell receptor beta chains from one sample sequenced in a study of CD8+CD57+ T cells in acquired aplastic anemia. Flow cytometry had shown expanded CD8+CD57+ cells in the patients chosen for sequencing. The use of genomic DNA as template underpinned the TCR beta VDJ and CDR3 profiling. TCRdb reprocessed the reads via MiXCR and lists one record per CDR3 protein. The data show 120,000 or so distinct CDR3 sequences, over 30% seen once. Sequences were obtained from sorted CD4+, CD8+, or CD8+CD57+ T cells (not recorded which) from PBMCs. These receptors were obtained from a human donor with aplastic anemia.

This chain uses TRBV19 with TRBJ2-7; 7 bases align to TRBD2. The V segment lost 6 bases and the J segment 0 bases; nucleotides outside the gene matches: 2. The CDR3 totals 13 residues. The germline V gene has CDR1 LNHDA and CDR2 SQIVND (reference sequence). The CDR3 sequence is CASRTSDSYEQYV. CDR3 nucleotide sequence: TGTGCCAGTAGAACTAGCGACTCCTACGAGCAGTACGTC.

This chain connects TRBV24-1 to TRBJ2-1; 9 bases fit TRBD1. The CDR3 has 17 amino acids. The V and J ends lost 3 bases and 0 bases, in that order; junction bases with no gene match: 5. The germline gives CDR1 KGHDR, CDR2 SFDVKD. CDR3 DNA: TGTGCCACCAGTGATCATACAGGGGGCGGCTCCTACAATGAGCAGTTCTTC. It is translated as CATSDHTGGGSYNEQFF.

The chain combines TRBV6-5 with TRBJ1-1; no clear D. The V gene's germline CDR1 is MNHEY and CDR2 SVGAGI. The V gene lost 0 bases and the J gene lost 4 bases, with 9 bases spanning the gap. The CDR3 contains 14 residues. The CDR3 DNA follows: TGTGCCAGCAGTTACTCAGATCGGGGCACTGAAGCTTTCTTT. Its protein product is CASSYSDRGTEAFF.

Ten or more counts support this clonotype. This sequence joins TRBV2 and TRBJ1-5, with 8 bases identical to TRBD1. This CDR3 has 15 amino acids. With V trimmed by 6 bases and J by 7 bases, 11 bases remained unmatched. The germline gives CDR1 SNHLY, CDR2 FYNNEI. This chain's CDR3 is CASRESTGAGQPQHF. CDR3 in DNA: TGTGCCAGCAGGGAATCGACAGGGGCGGGGCAGCCCCAGCATTTT.

This clonotype occurred many times. The chain employs TRBV11-2 and TRBJ2-3, with D perhaps TRBD2 (7 bases). CDR3 size: 15 residues. Between the trimmed V and J ends, which lost 8 bases and 0 bases, there was a span of 15 bases. Germline-derived CDR1 and CDR2 are SGHAT and FQNNGV. CDR3 in amino acids: CASSGGRTSTDTQYF. CDR3 sequence (DNA): TGTGCCAGCTCCGGGGGGCGTACTAGCACAGATACGCAGTATTTT.

The rearrangement links TRBV6-5 to TRBJ2-3, with TRBD1 identical over 11 bases. Trimming cost V 4 bases and J 4 bases; bases outside gene matches: 7. CDR1 is MNHEY, CDR2 SVGAGI, per germline. There are 16 residues in the CDR3. Here the CDR3 reads CASSWTGGRSADTQYF. The CDR3 bases are TGTGCCAGCAGTTGGACAGGGGGCCGTTCGGCAGATACGCAGTATTTT.

The chain couples TRBV5-6 to TRBJ2-3, with a possible D match to TRBD2 (5 bases). Germline values: CDR1 SGHDT, CDR2 YYEEEE. The CDR3 length is 15 residues. V was cut by 4 bases and J by 6 bases, with 18 bases left in between. CDR3 protein: CASSPVDGIEDTQYF. The DNA of the CDR3 is TGTGCCAGCAGCCCCGTTGACGGGATCGAGGATACGCAGTATTTT.

This clonotype was seen ten or more times. The CDR3 region is CASPGTLYGYTF. The CDR3 DNA sequence: TGTGCCAGCCCGGGGACCTTGTATGGCTACACCTTC. The chain is built from TRBV12-3 or TRBV12-4 and TRBJ1-2; tentative D call: TRBD1 (5 bases). The length of the CDR3 is 12 residues. V was trimmed by 8 bases and J by 5 bases, leaving 12 bases between them.

The J gene is TRBJ2-3, the V gene TRBV6-4; D remains ambiguous. The germline gives CDR1 MRHNA, CDR2 SNTAGT. The CDR3 length is 17 residues. V was shortened by 0 bases and J by 2 bases, with 15 bases between the two germline ends. The CDR3: CASSDSFRASYTDTQYF. CDR3 DNA: TGTGCCAGCAGTGACTCTTTCCGGGCCTCATACACAGATACGCAGTATTTT.

CDR3 sequence: CASSSSDRHYGYTF. The DNA of the CDR3 is TGTGCCAGCAGTTCGTCGGACAGACACTATGGCTACACCTTC. The chain employs TRBV28 and TRBJ1-2; possible D gene TRBD1, 6 bases. Between the trimmed V and J ends, which lost 4 bases and 3 bases, there was a span of 12 bases. This CDR3 is built from 14 residues. Germline CDR1 and CDR2: MDHEN and SYDVKM.